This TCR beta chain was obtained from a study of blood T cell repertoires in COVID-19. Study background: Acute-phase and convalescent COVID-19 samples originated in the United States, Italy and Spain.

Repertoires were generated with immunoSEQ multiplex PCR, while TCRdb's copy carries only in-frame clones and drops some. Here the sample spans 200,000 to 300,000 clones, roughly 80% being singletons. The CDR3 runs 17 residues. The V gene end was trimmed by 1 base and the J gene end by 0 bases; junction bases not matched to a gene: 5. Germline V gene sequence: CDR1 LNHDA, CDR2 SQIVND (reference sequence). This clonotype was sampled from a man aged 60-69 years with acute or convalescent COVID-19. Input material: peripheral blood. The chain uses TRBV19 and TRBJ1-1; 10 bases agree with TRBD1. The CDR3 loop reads CASSIGGQGSMNTEAFF. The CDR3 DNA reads TGTGCCAGTAGTATAGGGGGACAGGGGAGTATGAACACTGAAGCTTTCTTT. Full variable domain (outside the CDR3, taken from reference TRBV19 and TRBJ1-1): DGGITQSPKYLFRKEGQNVTLSCEQNLNHDAMYWYRQDPGQGLRLIYYSQIVNDFQKGDIAEGYSVSREKKESFPLTVTSAQKNPTAFYLCASSIGGQGSMNTEAFFGQGTRLTVV.